These 14 T cell receptor beta chains were sequenced from one sample in a study of blood T cells in healthy people across ages. Combining a sample-barcoded 5' primer with a J-beta primer mix, a second PCR ran for about 6 to 12 cycles. MiXCR, run by TCRdb on the 5' RACE reads, gives a single entry per CDR3 protein. In the table there are hundreds of thousands of distinct CDR3 sequences, roughly 50% of which are singletons. Sequencing input: blood. Every receptor here comes from a man aged 80 or over in good health.

The chain uses TRBV7-9 and TRBJ1-2; no definite D call. Between the trimmed V and J ends, which lost 5 bases and 2 bases, there was a span of 6 bases. Looked up from germline, CDR1 is SEHNR and CDR2 is FQNEAQ (reference sequence). This CDR3 contains 12 residues. CDR3 DNA: TGTGCCAGCAGCACAGACAACTATGGCTACACCTTC. Residues: CASSTDNYGYTF.

V and J are TRBV21-1 and TRBJ2-4; the table's D call, TRBD1, was not checked against the DNA. TRBV21-1 is shown as a pseudogene. The CDR3 loop spans 17 amino acids. The CDR3 bases are TGTGCCAGCAGCCCCCTCAGGGGGCGAAGGTCCGAAAACATTCAGTACTTC. Protein: CASSPLRGRRSENIQYF.

J is TRBJ1-5 and V is TRBV6-1, with 8 nucleotides matching TRBD1. The CDR3 has 16 residues. Germline V gene data show CDR1 as MNHNS and CDR2 as SASEGT. Germline trimming cut 9 bases from V and 2 bases from J; bases unmatched to any gene: 12. CDR3 DNA: TGTGCCAGTAGTACCGAACAGGGGGTTGGCAATCAGCCCCAGCATTTT. It codes for CASSTEQGVGNQPQHF.

The chain is built from TRBV9 and TRBJ2-7; D assignment may be TRBD1 or TRBD2 (5 bases each). The CDR3 sequence is 16 residues long. The V end was cut by 1 base, the J end by 3 bases, with 17 bases between. CDR1 SGDLS and CDR2 YYNGEE come from the germline V gene. CDR3 DNA sequence: TGTGCCAGCAGCGTATACCGGGACCTCCCTATCTACGAGCAGTACTTC. Translation gives CASSVYRDLPIYEQYF.

The V gene is TRBV7-9, the J gene TRBJ1-2, with TRBD1 matching 9 bases. The ends lost 8 bases at V and 4 bases at J; junction bases unmatched: 5. The germline CDR1 and CDR2 sequences are SEHNR and FQNEAQ (reference sequence). CDR3 size: 13 residues. DNA for the CDR3: TGTGCCAGCGTCACAGGGGGCGCCTATGGCTACACCTTC. It translates to CASVTGGAYGYTF.

The rearrangement links TRBV18 to TRBJ1-4; 8 nucleotides agree with TRBD1. V shed 2 bases, J shed 7 bases, and the junction held 3 bases outside the gene matches. Germline V gene lookup returns CDR1 KGHSH and CDR2 LQKENI. The CDR3 totals 14 residues. CDR3 region: CASSPDRGSEKLFF. The CDR3 DNA follows: TGTGCCAGCTCACCAGACAGGGGTAGTGAAAAACTGTTTTTT.

This chain connects TRBV11-2 to TRBJ2-3; 9 positions agree with TRBD1. This CDR3 spans 17 amino acids. V lost 6 bases and J lost 14; bases outside the gene matches: 24. Germline assignment: CDR1 SGHAT and CDR2 FQNNGV. For the CDR3, the DNA is TGTGCCAGCAGTTACCGGGACAGGGATAAGTGGCACAGATACGCGTATTTT. It yields the protein CASSYRDRDKWHRYAYF. Based on the CDR3 plus reference TRBV11-2 and TRBJ2-3, the full variable domain is EAGVAQSPRYKIIEKRQSVAFWCNPISGHATLYWYQQILGQGPKLLIQFQNNGVVDDSQLPKDRFSAERLKGVDSTLKIQPAKLEDSAVYLCASSYRDRDKWHRYAYFGPGTRLTVL.

The J gene is TRBJ2-5, the V gene TRBV20-1; the match to TRBD1 covers 8 bases. This CDR3 region has 16 residues. With 0 bases clipped from V and 5 bases from J, the junction kept 11 bases outside the gene matches. CDR1 DFQATT and CDR2 SNEGSKA come from the germline V gene (reference sequence). In nucleotides, the CDR3 is TGCAGTGCTAGAGATATCGGCAGGGGGCTTGGGGAGACCCAGTACTTC. Translated, it gives CSARDIGRGLGETQYF.

The genes are TRBV9 and TRBJ2-5, with a weak D call TRBD2 (5 bases). This CDR3 is built from 16 residues. The V end was cut by 3 bases, the J end by 11 bases, with 26 bases between. Germline CDR1 SGDLS, CDR2 YYNGEE. CDR3 sequence: CASSGLMASSYNEQYF. CDR3 nucleotides: TGTGCCAGCAGCGGATTGATGGCTAGCAGCTACAATGAGCAGTACTTC. Filled out from reference TRBV9 and TRBJ2-5, the complete variable domain reads DSGVTQTPKHLITATGQRVTLRCSPRSGDLSVYWYQQSLDQGLQFLIQYYNGEERAKGNILERFSAQQFPDLHSELNLSSLELGDSALYFCASSGLMASSYNEQYFGPGTRLLVL.

J is TRBJ2-1 and V is TRBV24-1, with 10 bases lining up with TRBD2. Germline lookup yields CDR1 KGHDR and CDR2 SFDVKD. The V and J ends lost 3 bases and 2 bases, in that order; junction bases with no gene match: 9. This CDR3 region has 18 residues. The DNA for the CDR3 is TGTGCCACCAGTGATCCGGCCCAAACTAGCGGGGCCTACAATGAGCAGTTCTTC. Its protein product is CATSDPAQTSGAYNEQFF.

The count of this clonotype is one. The genes are TRBV6-5 and TRBJ2-1, with D possibly being TRBD1 or TRBD2 (6 bases each). Germline V gene lookup returns CDR1 MNHEY and CDR2 SVGAGI. This CDR3 has 14 residues. V was cut by 5 bases and J by 9 bases, with 17 bases left in between. The CDR3: CASSRGLEGGEQFF. The CDR3 DNA sequence: TGTGCCAGCAGTCGGGGCCTGGAGGGGGGTGAGCAGTTCTTC.

CDR3 sequence: CASSLAGTGVSPWETQYF. The CDR3 coding sequence is TGTGCCAGCAGCTTAGCGGGGACAGGGGTGTCCCCGTGGGAGACCCAGTACTTC. V usage is TRBV7-9 and J usage is TRBJ2-5; 10 positions agree with TRBD1. Germline CDR1 reads SEHNR; CDR2 reads FQNEAQ (reference sequence). This CDR3 spans 18 amino acids. J lost 5 bases, V lost 0 bases, and 12 bases had no gene match.

This chain connects TRBV4-1 to TRBJ2-1, with 8 bases fitting TRBD1. The V and J ends lost 1 base and 4 bases, in that order; junction bases with no gene match: 6. Germline CDR1 MGHRA, CDR2 YSYEKL. This CDR3 is 16 amino acids long. The CDR3 DNA reads as TGCGCCAGCAGCCAAGTCTTAACAGGGGGTTACAATGAGCAGTTCTTC. This translates into CASSQVLTGGYNEQFF.

This clonotype has only a few counts. The chain has TRBV27 and TRBJ2-7, with 7 bases fitting TRBD2. CDR1 MNHEY and CDR2 SMNVEV come from the germline V gene (reference sequence). There are 15 residues in the CDR3. The V gene end was trimmed by 5 bases and the J gene end by 0 bases; junction bases not matched to a gene: 7. The CDR3 loop is CASSPQGGSSYEQYF. CDR3 nucleotide sequence: TGTGCCAGCAGTCCGCAGGGCGGGAGCTCCTACGAGCAGTACTTC.